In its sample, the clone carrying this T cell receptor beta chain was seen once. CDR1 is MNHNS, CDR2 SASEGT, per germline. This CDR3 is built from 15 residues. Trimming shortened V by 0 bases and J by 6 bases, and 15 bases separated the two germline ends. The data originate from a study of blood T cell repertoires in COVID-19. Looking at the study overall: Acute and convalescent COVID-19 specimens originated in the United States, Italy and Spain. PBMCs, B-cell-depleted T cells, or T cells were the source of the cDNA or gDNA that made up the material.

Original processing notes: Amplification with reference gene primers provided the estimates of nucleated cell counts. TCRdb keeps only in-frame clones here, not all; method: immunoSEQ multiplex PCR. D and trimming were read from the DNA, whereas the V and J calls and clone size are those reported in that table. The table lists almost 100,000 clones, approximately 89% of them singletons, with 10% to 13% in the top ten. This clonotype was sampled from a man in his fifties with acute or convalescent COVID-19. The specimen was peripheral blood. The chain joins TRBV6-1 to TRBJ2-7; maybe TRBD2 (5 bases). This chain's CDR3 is CASSEAGYSSPEQYF. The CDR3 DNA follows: TGTGCCAGCAGTGAAGCGGGGTATTCTAGCCCCGAGCAGTACTTC.